This record looks at one T cell receptor beta chain sequence and its context. The germline gives CDR1 SGHVS, CDR2 FQNEAQ. The CDR3 contains 15 residues. Deletions cut 5 bases from V and 1 base from J, with 12 bases between. This record belongs to a study of blood T cell repertoires in COVID-19. The repertoire was sequenced with immunoSEQ multiplex PCR; TCRdb's copy has only in-frame clones and lacks some. The sample includes over 300,000 clones, 85% of them seen just once. This chain connects TRBV7-8 to TRBJ1-3, with no clear D. Sequencing used peripheral blood. This receptor was taken from a human donor in a cohort sampled during active COVID-19. CDR3 DNA: TGTGCCAGCAGCATTGACGGAGGATCTGGAAACACCATATATTTT. Protein product: CASSIDGGSGNTIYF.